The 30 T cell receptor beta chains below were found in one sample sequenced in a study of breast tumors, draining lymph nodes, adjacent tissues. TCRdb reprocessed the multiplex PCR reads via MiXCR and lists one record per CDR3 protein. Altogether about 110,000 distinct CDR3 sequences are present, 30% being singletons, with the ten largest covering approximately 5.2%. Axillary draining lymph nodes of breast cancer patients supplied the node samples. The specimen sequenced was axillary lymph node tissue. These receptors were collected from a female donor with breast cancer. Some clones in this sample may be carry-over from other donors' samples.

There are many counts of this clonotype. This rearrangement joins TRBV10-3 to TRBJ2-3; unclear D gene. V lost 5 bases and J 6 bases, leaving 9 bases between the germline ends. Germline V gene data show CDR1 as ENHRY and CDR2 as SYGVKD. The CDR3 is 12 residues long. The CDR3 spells CAISPADDTQYF. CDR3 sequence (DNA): TGTGCCATCAGTCCGGCGGATGATACGCAGTATTTT.

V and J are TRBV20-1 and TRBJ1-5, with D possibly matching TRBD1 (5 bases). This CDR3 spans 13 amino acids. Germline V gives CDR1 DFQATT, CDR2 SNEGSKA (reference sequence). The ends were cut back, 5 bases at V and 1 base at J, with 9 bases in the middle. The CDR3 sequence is CSAGGASNQPQHF. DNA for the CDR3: TGCAGTGCTGGGGGTGCGAGCAATCAGCCCCAGCATTTT.

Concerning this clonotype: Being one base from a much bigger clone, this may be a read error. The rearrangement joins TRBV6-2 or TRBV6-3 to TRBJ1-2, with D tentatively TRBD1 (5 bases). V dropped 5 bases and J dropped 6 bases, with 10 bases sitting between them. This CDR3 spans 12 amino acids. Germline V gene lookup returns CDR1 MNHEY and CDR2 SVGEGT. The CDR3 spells CASSHEGHGYTF. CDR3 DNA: TGTGCCAGCAGTCACGAGGGGCATGGCTACACCTTC.

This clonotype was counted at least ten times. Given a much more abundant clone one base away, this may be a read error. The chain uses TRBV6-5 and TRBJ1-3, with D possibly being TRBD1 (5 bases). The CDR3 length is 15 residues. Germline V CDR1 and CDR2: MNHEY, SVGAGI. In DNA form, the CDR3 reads TGTGCCAGCAGTCACTCGGGGGAGTCTGGAAACACCATATATTTT. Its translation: CASSHSGESGNTIYF.

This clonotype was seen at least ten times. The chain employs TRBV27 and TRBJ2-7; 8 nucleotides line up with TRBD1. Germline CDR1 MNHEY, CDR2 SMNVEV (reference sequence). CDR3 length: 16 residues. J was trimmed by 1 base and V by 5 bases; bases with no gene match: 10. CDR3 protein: CASSIGTGAGSYEQYF. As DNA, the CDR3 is TGTGCCAGCAGTATAGGGACAGGAGCCGGATCCTACGAGCAGTACTTC.

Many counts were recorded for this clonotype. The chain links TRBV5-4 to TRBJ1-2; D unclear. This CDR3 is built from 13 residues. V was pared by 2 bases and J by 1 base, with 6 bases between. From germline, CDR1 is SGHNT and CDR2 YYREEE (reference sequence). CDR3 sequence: CASSFPDNYGYTF. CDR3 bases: TGTGCCAGCAGCTTCCCGGATAACTATGGCTACACCTTC. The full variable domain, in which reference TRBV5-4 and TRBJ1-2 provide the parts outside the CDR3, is ETGVTQSPTHLIKTRGQQVTLRCSSQSGHNTVSWYQQALGQGPQFIFQYYREEENGRGNFPPRFSGLQFPNYSSELNVNALELDDSALYLCASSFPDNYGYTFGSGTRLTVV.

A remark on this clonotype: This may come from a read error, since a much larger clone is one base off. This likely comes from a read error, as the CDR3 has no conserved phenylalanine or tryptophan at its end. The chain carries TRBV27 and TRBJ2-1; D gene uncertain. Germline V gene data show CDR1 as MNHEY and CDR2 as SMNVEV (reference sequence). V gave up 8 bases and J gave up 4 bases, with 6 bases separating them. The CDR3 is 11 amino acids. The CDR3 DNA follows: TGTGCCAGCGGAAATTACAATGAGCAGTTCCTC. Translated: CASGNYNEQFL.

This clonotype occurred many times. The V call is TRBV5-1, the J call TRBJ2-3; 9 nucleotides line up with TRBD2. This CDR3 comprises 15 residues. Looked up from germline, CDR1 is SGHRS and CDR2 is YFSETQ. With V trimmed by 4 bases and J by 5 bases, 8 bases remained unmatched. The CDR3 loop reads CASSPSGALRDTQYF. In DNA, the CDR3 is TGCGCCAGCAGCCCTAGCGGGGCCTTGAGAGATACGCAGTATTTT.

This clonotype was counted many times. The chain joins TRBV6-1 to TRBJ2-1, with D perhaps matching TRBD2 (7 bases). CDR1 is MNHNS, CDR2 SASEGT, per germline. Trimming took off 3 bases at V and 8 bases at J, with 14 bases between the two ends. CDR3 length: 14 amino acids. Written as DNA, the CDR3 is TGTGCCAGCAGTGATGGGGGGGGCTGGGATGAGCAGTTCTTC. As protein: CASSDGGGWDEQFF.

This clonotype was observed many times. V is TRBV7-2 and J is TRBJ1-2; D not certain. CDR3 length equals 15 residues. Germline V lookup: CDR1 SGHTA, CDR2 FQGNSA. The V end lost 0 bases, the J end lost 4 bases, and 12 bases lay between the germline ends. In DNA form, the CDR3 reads TGTGCCAGCAGCTTAGCGCGGACGACATTCTATGGCTACACCTTC. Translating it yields CASSLARTTFYGYTF.

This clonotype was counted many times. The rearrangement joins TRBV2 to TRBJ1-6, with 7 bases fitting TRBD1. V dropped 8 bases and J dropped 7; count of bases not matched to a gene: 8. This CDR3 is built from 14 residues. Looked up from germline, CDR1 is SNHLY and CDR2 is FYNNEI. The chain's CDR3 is CASDQGGTNSPLHF. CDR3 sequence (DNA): TGTGCCAGCGATCAGGGGGGTACGAATTCACCCCTCCACTTT.

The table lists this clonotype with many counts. Here the CDR3 DNA reads TGTGCCAGCAGTTGGGGGACTAGCGGCTACGAGCAGTACTTC. Translation: CASSWGTSGYEQYF. This chain links TRBV6-6 with TRBJ2-7, with 11 bases fitting TRBD2. Per the germline V gene, CDR1 is MNHNY and CDR2 is SVGAGI (reference sequence). Unmatched junction bases numbered 2, after V lost 4 bases and J lost 3 bases. The CDR3 runs 14 residues.

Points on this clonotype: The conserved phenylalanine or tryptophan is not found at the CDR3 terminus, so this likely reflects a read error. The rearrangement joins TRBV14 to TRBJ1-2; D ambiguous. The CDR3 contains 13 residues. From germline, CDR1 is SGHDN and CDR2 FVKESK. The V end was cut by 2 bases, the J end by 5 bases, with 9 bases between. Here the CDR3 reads CASSQHSSYGYTS. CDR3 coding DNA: TGTGCCAGCAGCCAACATAGCAGTTATGGCTACACCTCC.

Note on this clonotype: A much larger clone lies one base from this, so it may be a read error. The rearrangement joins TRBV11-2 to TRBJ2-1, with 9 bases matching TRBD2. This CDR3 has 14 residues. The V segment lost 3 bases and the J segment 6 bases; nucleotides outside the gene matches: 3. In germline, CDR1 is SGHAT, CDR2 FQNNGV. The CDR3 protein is CASSLLAGSNEQFF. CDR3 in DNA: TGTGCCAGCAGCTTGCTAGCGGGGTCCAATGAGCAGTTCTTC.

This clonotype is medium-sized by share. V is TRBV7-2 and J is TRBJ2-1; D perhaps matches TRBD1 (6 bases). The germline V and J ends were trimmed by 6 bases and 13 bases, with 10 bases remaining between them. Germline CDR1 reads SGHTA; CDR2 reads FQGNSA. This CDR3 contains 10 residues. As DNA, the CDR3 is TGTGCCAGCAGGGGACAAAAACAGTTCTTC. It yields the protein CASRGQKQFF.

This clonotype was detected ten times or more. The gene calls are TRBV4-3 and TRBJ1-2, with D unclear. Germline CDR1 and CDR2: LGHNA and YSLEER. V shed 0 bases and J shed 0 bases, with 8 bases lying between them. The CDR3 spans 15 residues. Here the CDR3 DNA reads TGCGCCAGCAGCCAAGATCGGGCGGCTAACTATGGCTACACCTTC. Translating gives CASSQDRAANYGYTF.

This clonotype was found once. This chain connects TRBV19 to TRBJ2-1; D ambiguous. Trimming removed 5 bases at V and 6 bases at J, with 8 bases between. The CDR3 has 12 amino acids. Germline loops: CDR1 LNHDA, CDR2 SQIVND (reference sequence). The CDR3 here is CASSAWTNEQFF. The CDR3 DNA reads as TGTGCCAGTAGTGCCTGGACCAATGAGCAGTTCTTC. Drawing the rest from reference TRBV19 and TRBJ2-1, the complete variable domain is DGGITQSPKYLFRKEGQNVTLSCEQNLNHDAMYWYRQDPGQGLRLIYYSQIVNDFQKGDIAEGYSVSREKKESFPLTVTSAQKNPTAFYLCASSAWTNEQFFGPGTRLTVL.

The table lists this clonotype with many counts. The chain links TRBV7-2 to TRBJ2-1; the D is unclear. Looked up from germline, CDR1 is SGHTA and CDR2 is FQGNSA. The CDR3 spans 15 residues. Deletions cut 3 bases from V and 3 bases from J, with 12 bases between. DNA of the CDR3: TGTGCCAGCAGCTTCGGCCACGAGCTCTACAATGAGCAGTTCTTC. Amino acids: CASSFGHELYNEQFF.

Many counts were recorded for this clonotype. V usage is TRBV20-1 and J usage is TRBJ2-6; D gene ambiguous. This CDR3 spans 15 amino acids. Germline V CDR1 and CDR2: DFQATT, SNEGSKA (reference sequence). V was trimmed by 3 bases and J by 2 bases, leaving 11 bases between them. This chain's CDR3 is CSASGWGAGANVLTF. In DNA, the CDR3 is TGCAGTGCTAGCGGGTGGGGTGCTGGGGCCAACGTCCTGACTTTC.

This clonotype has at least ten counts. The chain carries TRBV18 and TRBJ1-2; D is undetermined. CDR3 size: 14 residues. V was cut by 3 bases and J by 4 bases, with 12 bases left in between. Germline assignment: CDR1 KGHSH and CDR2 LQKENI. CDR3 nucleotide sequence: TGTGCCAGCTCACCCCCCGGGATGATCTATGGCTACACCTTC. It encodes CASSPPGMIYGYTF.

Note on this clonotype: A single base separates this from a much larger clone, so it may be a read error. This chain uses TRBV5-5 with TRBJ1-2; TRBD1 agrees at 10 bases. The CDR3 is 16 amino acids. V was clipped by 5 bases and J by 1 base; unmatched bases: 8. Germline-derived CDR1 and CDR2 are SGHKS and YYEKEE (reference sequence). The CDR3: CASSYLRDRGNYGYTF. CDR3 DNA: TGTGCCAGCAGTTATCTCCGGGACAGGGGTAACTATGGCTACACCTTC.

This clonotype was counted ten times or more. This CDR3 is CASSPGTGISYGYTF. As DNA, the CDR3 is TGTGCCAGCTCGCCAGGGACAGGGATCAGCTATGGCTACACCTTC. The chain links TRBV18 to TRBJ1-2, with TRBD1 matching over 9 bases. The CDR3 runs 15 residues. From germline, CDR1 is KGHSH and CDR2 LQKENI. The V and J ends lost 6 bases and 4 bases, in that order; junction bases with no gene match: 9.

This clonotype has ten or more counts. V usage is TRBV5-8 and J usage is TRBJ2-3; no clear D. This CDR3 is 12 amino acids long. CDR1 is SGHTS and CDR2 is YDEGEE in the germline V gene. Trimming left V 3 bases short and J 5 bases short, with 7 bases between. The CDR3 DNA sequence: TGTGCCAGCAGCTCGTGGCAAGATACGCAGTATTTT. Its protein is CASSSWQDTQYF. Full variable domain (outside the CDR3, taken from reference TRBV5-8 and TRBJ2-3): EAGVTQSPTHLIKTRGQQATLRCSPISGHTSVYWYQQALGLGLQFLLWYDEGEERNRGNFPPRFSGRQFPNYSSELNVNALELEDSALYLCASSSWQDTQYFGPGTRLTVL.

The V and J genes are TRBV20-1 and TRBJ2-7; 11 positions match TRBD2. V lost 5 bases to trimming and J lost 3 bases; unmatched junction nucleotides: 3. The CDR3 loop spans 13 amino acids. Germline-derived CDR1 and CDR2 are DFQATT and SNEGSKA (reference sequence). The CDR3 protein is CSAEGLAGYEQYF. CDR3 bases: TGCAGTGCTGAAGGACTAGCGGGCTACGAGCAGTACTTC.

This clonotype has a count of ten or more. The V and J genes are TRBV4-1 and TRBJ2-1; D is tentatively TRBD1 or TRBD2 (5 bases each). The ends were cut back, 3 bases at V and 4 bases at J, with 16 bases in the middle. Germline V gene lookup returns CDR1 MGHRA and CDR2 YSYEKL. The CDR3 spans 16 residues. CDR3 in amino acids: CASSQPVRAGYNEQFF. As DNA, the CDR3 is TGCGCCAGCAGCCAGCCCGTGAGGGCAGGGTACAATGAGCAGTTCTTC.

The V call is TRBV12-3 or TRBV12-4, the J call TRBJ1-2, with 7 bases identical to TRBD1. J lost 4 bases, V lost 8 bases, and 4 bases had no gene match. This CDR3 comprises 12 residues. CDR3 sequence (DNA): TGTGCCAGCCCCGGACAGGCCTATGGCTACACCTTC. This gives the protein CASPGQAYGYTF.

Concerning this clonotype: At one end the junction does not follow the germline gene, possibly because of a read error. CDR3 bases: TGCAGTGCTGGTCCGGGGAGGGGGCAAGCGACCCAGTACTTC. Translation gives CSAGPGRGQATQYF. This chain connects TRBV20-1 to TRBJ2-5; D may be TRBD1 or TRBD2 (7 bases each). CDR3 size: 14 residues. Germline loops: CDR1 DFQATT, CDR2 SNEGSKA (reference sequence).

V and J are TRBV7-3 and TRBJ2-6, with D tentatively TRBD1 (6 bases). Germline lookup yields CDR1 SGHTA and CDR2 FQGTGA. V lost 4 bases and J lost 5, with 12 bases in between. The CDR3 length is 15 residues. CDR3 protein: CASSYNRDRANVLTF. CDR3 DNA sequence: TGTGCCAGCAGCTACAACCGGGACAGGGCCAACGTCCTGACTTTC.

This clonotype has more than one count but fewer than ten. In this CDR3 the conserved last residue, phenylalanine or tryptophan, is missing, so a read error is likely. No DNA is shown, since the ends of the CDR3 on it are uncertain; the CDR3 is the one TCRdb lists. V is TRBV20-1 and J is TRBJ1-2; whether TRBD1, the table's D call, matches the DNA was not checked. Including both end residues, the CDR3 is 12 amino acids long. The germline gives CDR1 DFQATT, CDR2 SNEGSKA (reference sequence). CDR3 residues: CSAPGQGYGSTL.

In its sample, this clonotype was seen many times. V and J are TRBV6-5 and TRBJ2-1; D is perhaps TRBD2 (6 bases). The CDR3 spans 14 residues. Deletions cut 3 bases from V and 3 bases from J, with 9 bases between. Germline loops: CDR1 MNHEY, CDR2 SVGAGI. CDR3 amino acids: CASSYRSGYNEQFF. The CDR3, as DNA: TGTGCCAGCAGTTATCGTAGCGGCTACAATGAGCAGTTCTTC.